The following is a TCR beta chain sequence with its context. Its antigen is currently unknown. This entry comes from a study of cytomegalovirus exposure and HLA in healthy donors. The protocol was immunoSEQ multiplex PCR, while the TCRdb copy is restricted to in-frame clones and leaves out a portion. The sample consists of about 190,000 clones, more than 75% of them appearing once. The germline V gene encodes CDR1 SGDLS and CDR2 YYNGEE. The ends lost 2 bases at V and 7 bases at J; junction bases unmatched: 5. The CDR3 sequence is 16 residues long. Study-wide points: Reports described diagnosis of cytomegalovirus status by the classifier as highly specific and sensitive. TCR beta chains numbering some 160 were designated cytomegalovirus-associated. In the approximately 130 validation repertoires, a later analysis found that first-cohort TCR clusters tended to co-occur.

The sequenced material came from PBMCs. This chain links TRBV9 with TRBJ2-2; 13 bases are a match to TRBD2. The receptor was isolated from a woman younger than 35 in good health and CMV-seronegative. The CDR3 region has the DNA TGTGCCAGCAGCGTCGGACTAGCGGGAGCCCACGGGGAGCTGTTTTTT. Translating gives CASSVGLAGAHGELFF.